This note documents a single T cell receptor (beta chain) sequence. Its binding antigen is unknown. No clone much larger than this one lies a single base away; base qualities are absent. PBMCs were isolated by Ficoll-Paque density gradient centrifugation. This entry comes from a study of T-cell memory formation after mild COVID-19 (TCRdb year 2021). Broadly, across the study: TCR sequence clusters from the two donors were largely donor specific. T-cell clones expanding and contracting after mild COVID-19 in two donors were tracked by longitudinal TCRalpha and TCRbeta repertoire sequencing. Two young, previously healthy adult volunteers, one female and one male, were included in the cohort. Findings and caveats that apply to the study as a whole: Only a couple of mild cases were covered by the study, and larger cohorts that include severe cases with pre-infection samples were considered necessary. Contracting CD4+ clones were found mainly in CM and EM memory subsets, while CD8+ clones were enriched in EMRA. SARS-CoV-2 specificity of the second-wave clones peaking on day 37 was not confirmed. From day 15 to 85, contracting clones showed balanced CD4/CD8 phenotypes, whereas a second wave of clones that expanded from day 15 to 37 leaned towards CD4+. Some responding clones were detected in pre-infection memory, suggesting pre-existing cross-reactive memory T cells joined the SARS-CoV-2 response.

The sequencing machine was an Illumina NovaSeq 6000. TCRalpha and TCRbeta cDNA libraries were constructed by 5'RACE with constant-segment primers, with sample barcodes and unique molecular identifiers being introduced. RNA was extracted from every sample with Trizol reagent. The libraries were amplified in two PCR steps, and the second step added a second sample barcode and Illumina TruSeq adapters. The libraries were sequenced on an Illumina NovaSeq using 2 x 150 bp paired-end reads. Under the source paper's analysis protocol: Reads were demultiplexed and collapsed into UMI-guided consensus sequences with migec v1.2.7. Using mixcr v2.1.11, UMI consensuses were aligned to TRA and TRB V and J templates and then assembled into clonotypes. A clonotype was counted as expanded or contracted only when both edgeR and NoisET called the clonotype significant, with the noise models trained on biological replicates. For edgeR calls, the cutoffs were a false discovery rate-adjusted p below 0.01 and a log2 fold-change threshold of 1. PCA with hierarchical clustering of max-normalized trajectories of the 1000 most abundant clonotypes was used as exploratory dynamics analysis. The CD4 or CD8 phenotype of responding clones was assigned using the separately sequenced CD4+ and CD8+ repertoires. Using fastp trimming at Q25 and MiXCR clonotype assembly, TCRdb reanalyzed the public sequencing data and kept in-frame beta chains. Each entry merges the rows of one CDR3 protein and shows their most common DNA and genes. The authors' filters were not applied to this entry. This sample is represented by fewer than 350,000 distinct CDR3 sequences; roughly 8.2% of them were singletons. 22% of the sample comes from the top ten.

Reading the germline V gene gives CDR1 SGHVS and CDR2 FNYEAQ. The cysteine opens and the phenylalanine closes a CDR3 of 16 amino acids. Only the CDR3 DNA stays, 48 bases, in frame from base 1. V is clipped by 1 base and J by 4 bases, and the sequence between their germline boundaries is 15 bases long. The chain was built from TRBV7-6 and TRBJ2-3; TRBD2 is possibly the D segment (5 matching bases). The sequencing input was PBMCs or a T cell subset sorted from them (not recorded which). The clonotype was recovered from a man between 18 and 29 years old who had mild COVID-19 (a few samples of this study predate the infection). The sample titles of this study are shuffled in the database, so cell type and time point are left out; the donor was told from shared clones. The CDR3 reads as follows: CASSLDEALRADTQYF. The DNA is as follows: TGTGCCAGCAGCTTAGATGAGGCCTTGCGGGCAGATACGCAGTATTTT.